One sample yielded the 25 T cell receptor beta chains listed below, sequenced in a study of blood T cell repertoires in COVID-19. Libraries were prepared by immunoSEQ multiplex PCR; TCRdb keeps only in-frame clonotypes and omits some of them. The data contain around 100,000 clones, around four fifths of them seen just once; the ten biggest clones take up 13%. The sample was peripheral blood. All receptors derive from a man between 45 and 60 years old with active or convalescent COVID-19.

The chain links TRBV30 to TRBJ1-1, with TRBD1 as a possible D gene (6 bases). Germline V gene lookup returns CDR1 GTSNPN and CDR2 SVGIG (reference sequence). This CDR3 region has 13 residues. With 3 bases removed from V and 1 base from J, the gap between germline ends came to 9 bases. In nucleotides, the CDR3 is TGTGCCTGGAGCAGGGACACGAACACTGAAGCTTTCTTT. Its protein is CAWSRDTNTEAFF.

V usage is TRBV4-2 and J usage is TRBJ2-5; 12 positions agree with TRBD2. V gave up 0 bases and J gave up 5 bases; unmatched junction bases: 13. CDR3 length: 19 residues. The germline V gene has CDR1 LGHNA and CDR2 YNFKEQ. The CDR3, as DNA: TGTGCCAGCAGCCAAGATTGGCTAGCGGGAGGGGAATTGGGGGAGACCCAGTACTTC. It yields the protein CASSQDWLAGGELGETQYF.

The gene calls are TRBV29-1 and TRBJ2-7; D ambiguous. Germline V gene data show CDR1 as SQVTM and CDR2 as ANQGSEA. This CDR3 region has 15 residues. Trimming cost V 7 bases and J 5 bases, with 24 bases left between them. CDR3 nucleotides: TGCAGCGCCGGCGCAAGGCATTCCAACTACGACGAGCAGTACTTC. Its protein is CSAGARHSNYDEQYF.

This clone was observed a handful of times. The genes are TRBV2 and TRBJ2-5, with D tentatively TRBD1 (5 bases). Trimming removed 6 bases from V and 5 bases from J, with 10 bases in between. The germline gives CDR1 SNHLY, CDR2 FYNNEI. The CDR3 has 12 amino acids. The CDR3 here is CASSAGMETQYF. DNA of the CDR3: TGTGCCAGCAGCGCAGGGATGGAGACCCAGTACTTC. Together with reference TRBV2 and TRBJ2-5, the CDR3 gives the full variable domain: EPEVTQTPSHQVTQMGQEVILRCVPISNHLYFYWYRQILGQKVEFLVSFYNNEISEKSEIFDDQFSVERPDGSNFTLKIRSTKLEDSAMYFCASSAGMETQYFGPGTRLLVL.

The gene calls are TRBV5-5 and TRBJ2-4, with TRBD2 as a possible D gene (5 bases). Per the germline V gene, CDR1 is SGHKS and CDR2 is YYEKEE (reference sequence). Trimming shortened V by 3 bases and J by 1 base, and 14 bases separated the two germline ends. The CDR3 runs 16 residues. The CDR3 DNA reads TGTGCCAGCAGCTCTCGAGGGCCTGTGGCCAAAAACATTCAGTACTTC. Its protein is CASSSRGPVAKNIQYF.

This chain links TRBV19 with TRBJ1-4; 7 bases align to TRBD1. Germline CDR1 is LNHDA and CDR2 is SQIVND (reference sequence). After removal of 5 bases from V and 7 bases from J, the junction contained 10 bases not matched to a gene. This CDR3 comprises 15 residues. The CDR3: CASSDDGRGLEKLFF. CDR3 bases: TGTGCCAGTAGTGATGACGGAAGGGGGCTTGAAAAACTGTTTTTT.

The rearrangement joins TRBV30 to TRBJ2-5; D call uncertain. CDR1 is GTSNPN and CDR2 is SVGIG in the germline V gene (reference sequence). With 3 bases removed from V and 4 bases from J, the gap between germline ends came to 15 bases. This CDR3 contains 14 residues. The CDR3 DNA follows: TGTGCCTGGAGCTCACCACCGCTCGGAGAGACCCAGTACTTC. It yields the protein CAWSSPPLGETQYF.

The chain links TRBV30 to TRBJ2-3; 10 bases map to TRBD1. J was trimmed by 0 bases and V by 4 bases; bases with no gene match: 1. The CDR3 has 14 amino acids. Germline CDR1 GTSNPN, CDR2 SVGIG (reference sequence). CDR3 coding DNA: TGTGCCTGGACGACAGGGGGCAGCACAGATACGCAGTATTTT. Translating it yields CAWTTGGSTDTQYF.

This rearrangement joins TRBV27 to TRBJ1-1, with D hard to call. This CDR3 has 13 amino acids. V lost 7 bases, J lost 1 base, and 10 bases lay in between. The V gene's germline CDR1 is MNHEY and CDR2 SMNVEV (reference sequence). The CDR3 DNA reads as TGTGCCAGCACCAAACTCGGGAACACTGAAGCTTTCTTT. It codes for CASTKLGNTEAFF.

This chain connects TRBV10-1 to TRBJ1-4; possible D gene TRBD1, 5 bases. The CDR3 has 13 residues. Per the germline V gene, CDR1 is WNHNN and CDR2 is SYGVQD (reference sequence). The V end was cut by 5 bases, the J end by 7 bases, with 11 bases between. The CDR3 is CASSPSDSEKLFF. In DNA, the CDR3 is TGCGCCAGCAGTCCCAGCGACAGTGAAAAACTGTTTTTT.

The rearrangement links TRBV5-4 to TRBJ1-4, with TRBD1 matching 9 bases. The CDR3 runs to 16 residues. V gave up 3 bases and J gave up 2 bases; unmatched junction bases: 5. Germline lookup yields CDR1 SGHNT and CDR2 YYREEE (reference sequence). The CDR3 region is CASSSGQGRTNEKLFF. The CDR3 nucleotides read TGTGCCAGCAGCTCGGGACAGGGAAGGACTAATGAAAAACTGTTTTTT.

CDR3 sequence: CASSRDRGVSEAFF. Written as DNA, the CDR3 is TGTGCCAGCAGCCGGGACAGGGGCGTCTCTGAAGCTTTCTTT. The chain recombines TRBV27 with TRBJ1-1; TRBD1 matches at 10 bases. V trimming: 6 bases; J trimming: 6 bases; junction bases outside the gene matches: 7. Per the germline V gene, CDR1 is MNHEY and CDR2 is SMNVEV (reference sequence). The CDR3 is made up of 14 amino acids.

The chain recombines TRBV5-8 with TRBJ1-2; 11 bases line up with TRBD1. In germline, CDR1 is SGHTS, CDR2 YDEGEE. The CDR3 contains 15 residues. Unmatched junction bases numbered 6, after V lost 0 bases and J lost 8 bases. The CDR3 spells CASSLAGQGARGYTF. The CDR3 DNA sequence: TGTGCCAGCAGCTTGGCCGGACAGGGGGCGCGGGGCTACACCTTC. The whole variable domain, remainder taken from reference TRBV5-8 and TRBJ1-2, is EAGVTQSPTHLIKTRGQQATLRCSPISGHTSVYWYQQALGLGLQFLLWYDEGEERNRGNFPPRFSGRQFPNYSSELNVNALELEDSALYLCASSLAGQGARGYTFGSGTRLTVV.

The chain employs TRBV30 and TRBJ1-5; no reliable D call. This CDR3 is 13 amino acids long. V was trimmed by 0 bases and J by 2 bases, leaving 5 bases between them. Per germline, CDR1 GTSNPN and CDR2 SVGIG (reference sequence). The DNA for the CDR3 is TGTGCCTGGAGTGTTTCGGGCAATCAGCCCCAGCATTTT. Amino acids: CAWSVSGNQPQHF.

A note on this clone: The junction shows a germline mismatch at one end, possibly a read error. The chain couples TRBV7-7 to TRBJ2-5, with 12 bases matching TRBD2. Germline loops: CDR1 SSHAT, CDR2 FNYEAQ (reference sequence). The CDR3 sequence is 14 residues long. CDR3 amino acids: CASSSSGRGKTQYF. The CDR3 DNA follows: TGTGCTAGCAGCTCTAGCGGGAGGGGAAAGACCCAGTACTTC.

This clone has a single count. This sequence joins TRBV13 and TRBJ2-1; 7 nucleotides agree with TRBD1. The germline V gene encodes CDR1 PRHDT and CDR2 FYEKMQ (reference sequence). V was pared by 5 bases and J by 7 bases, with 8 bases of the junction left unmatched. The CDR3 runs 14 residues. Here the CDR3 DNA reads TGTGCCAGCAGCAAACGACAGGGCGGGAATGAGCAGTTCTTC. Protein sequence: CASSKRQGGNEQFF. The entire variable domain, with the rest obtained from reference TRBV13 and TRBJ2-1, is as follows: AAGVIQSPRHLIKEKRETATLKCYPIPRHDTVYWYQQGPGQDPQFLISFYEKMQSDKGSIPDRFSAQQFSDYHSELNMSSLELGDSALYFCASSKRQGGNEQFFGPGTRLTVL.

The V call is TRBV3-1 (or the pseudogene TRBV3-2), the J call TRBJ2-7; D possibly corresponds to TRBD1 (5 bases). V was clipped by 2 bases and J by 6 bases, with 11 bases between them. Germline assignment: CDR1 LGHDT and CDR2 YNNKEL (reference sequence). The CDR3 loop spans 13 amino acids. The CDR3 reads CASSQTTAGEQYF. The CDR3 nucleotides are TGTGCCAGCAGCCAAACGACAGCCGGCGAGCAGTACTTC.

This chain joins TRBV2 and TRBJ2-3; D remains unclear. This CDR3 has 15 amino acids. V lost 6 bases, J lost 0 bases, and 13 bases lay in between. Germline V gives CDR1 SNHLY, CDR2 FYNNEI. DNA of the CDR3: TGTGCCAGCAGCGAGCTTCGGTCGAGCACAGATACGCAGTATTTT. Residues: CASSELRSSTDTQYF.

The gene calls are TRBV24-1 and TRBJ2-5; D might be TRBD1 (5 bases). This CDR3 spans 13 amino acids. V was pared by 9 bases and J by 3 bases, with 13 bases between. The germline gives CDR1 KGHDR, CDR2 SFDVKD. The CDR3 protein is CATGAGVEETQYF. The CDR3 nucleotides read TGTGCCACCGGGGCCGGAGTTGAAGAGACCCAGTACTTC.

The V gene is TRBV3-1 (or the pseudogene TRBV3-2), the J gene TRBJ2-3, with TRBD2 matching 11 bases. The germline gives CDR1 LGHDT, CDR2 YNNKEL (reference sequence). V lost 0 bases, J lost 3 bases, and 5 bases stayed unmatched. The CDR3 runs 17 residues. The CDR3 DNA is TGTGCCAGCAGCCAAGAACCGACTAGCGGGAAAACAGATACGCAGTATTTT. Translated, it gives CASSQEPTSGKTDTQYF.

This clone was seen only once. V usage is TRBV14 and J usage is TRBJ2-7; 7 nucleotides line up with TRBD1. CDR1 and CDR2 from the germline V gene are SGHDN and FVKESK. CDR3 length: 18 amino acids. V gave up 1 base and J gave up 0 bases; unmatched junction bases: 12. The DNA of the CDR3 is TGTGCCAGCAGCCAAGTTCGGTATATCCGGGACAGCTCCTACGAGCAGTACTTC. Protein sequence: CASSQVRYIRDSSYEQYF.

The rearrangement uses TRBV6-5 and TRBJ2-5, with TRBD1 identical over 10 bases. The CDR3 has 15 amino acids. Trimming took 6 bases from V and 4 from J; bases not matched to a gene: 8. The germline V gene encodes CDR1 MNHEY and CDR2 SVGAGI. CDR3 sequence: CASSTGTGAVETQYF. The CDR3 nucleotides read TGTGCCAGCAGCACCGGGACAGGGGCGGTAGAGACCCAGTACTTC.

The genes are TRBV11-2 and TRBJ2-3; 7 nucleotides align to TRBD2. Germline V CDR1 and CDR2: SGHAT, FQNNGV. V lost 4 bases and J lost 4; bases outside the gene matches: 14. CDR3 length: 17 amino acids. CDR3: CASSSLGGFRVPDTQYF. The CDR3 DNA follows: TGTGCCAGCAGCTCCCTCGGGGGGTTTAGAGTTCCAGATACGCAGTATTTT.

The V call is TRBV9, the J call TRBJ1-1, with D unresolved. V lost 2 bases to trimming and J lost 4 bases, with 15 bases between them. CDR1 and CDR2 from the germline V gene are SGDLS and YYNGEE. This CDR3 spans 15 amino acids. The CDR3 nucleotides read TGTGCCAGCAGCGTGGACTTCGCCCTTGGCACTGAAGCTTTCTTT. The encoded protein is CASSVDFALGTEAFF.

The gene calls are TRBV19 and TRBJ2-1, with a possible D match to TRBD2 (6 bases). V shed 1 base and J shed 8 bases, with 12 bases lying between them. The CDR3 covers 14 residues. Germline CDR1 and CDR2: LNHDA and SQIVND (reference sequence). The CDR3 sequence is CASSIGRGYYEQFF. The CDR3 DNA follows: TGTGCCAGTAGTATAGGTCGGGGGTACTATGAGCAGTTCTTC.